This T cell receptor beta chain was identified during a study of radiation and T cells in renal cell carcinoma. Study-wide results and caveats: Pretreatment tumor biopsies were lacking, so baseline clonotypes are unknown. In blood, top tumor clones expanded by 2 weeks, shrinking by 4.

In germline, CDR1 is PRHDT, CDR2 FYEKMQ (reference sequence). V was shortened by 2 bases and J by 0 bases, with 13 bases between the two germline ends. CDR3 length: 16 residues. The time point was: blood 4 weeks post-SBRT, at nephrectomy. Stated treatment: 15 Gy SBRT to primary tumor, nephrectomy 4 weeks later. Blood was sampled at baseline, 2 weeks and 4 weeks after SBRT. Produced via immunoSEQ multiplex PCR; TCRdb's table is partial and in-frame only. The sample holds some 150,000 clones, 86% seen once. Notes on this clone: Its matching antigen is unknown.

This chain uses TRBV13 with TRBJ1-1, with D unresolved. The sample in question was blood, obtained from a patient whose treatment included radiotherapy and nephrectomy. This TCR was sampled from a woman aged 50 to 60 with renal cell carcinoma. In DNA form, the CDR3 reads TGTGCCAGCAGCTTATCTCCCGGGAACATGAACACTGAAGCTTTCTTT. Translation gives CASSLSPGNMNTEAFF.